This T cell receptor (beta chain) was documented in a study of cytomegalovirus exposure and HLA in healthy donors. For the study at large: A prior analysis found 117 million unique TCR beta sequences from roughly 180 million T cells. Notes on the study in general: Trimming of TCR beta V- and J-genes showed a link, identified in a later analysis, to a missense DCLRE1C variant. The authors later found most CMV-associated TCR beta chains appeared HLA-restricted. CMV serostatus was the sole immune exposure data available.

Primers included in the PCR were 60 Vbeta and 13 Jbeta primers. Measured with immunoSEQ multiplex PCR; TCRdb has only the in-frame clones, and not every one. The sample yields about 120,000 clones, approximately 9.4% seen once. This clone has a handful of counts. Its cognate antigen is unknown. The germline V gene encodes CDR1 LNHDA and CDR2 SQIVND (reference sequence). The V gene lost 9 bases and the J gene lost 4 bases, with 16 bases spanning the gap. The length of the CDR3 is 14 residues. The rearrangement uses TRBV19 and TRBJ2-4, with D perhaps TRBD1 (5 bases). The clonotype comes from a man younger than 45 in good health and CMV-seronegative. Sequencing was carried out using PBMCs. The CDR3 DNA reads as TGTGCCAGCTGTGAAGGCAGGGCAAAAAACATTCAGTACTTC. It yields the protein CASCEGRAKNIQYF.